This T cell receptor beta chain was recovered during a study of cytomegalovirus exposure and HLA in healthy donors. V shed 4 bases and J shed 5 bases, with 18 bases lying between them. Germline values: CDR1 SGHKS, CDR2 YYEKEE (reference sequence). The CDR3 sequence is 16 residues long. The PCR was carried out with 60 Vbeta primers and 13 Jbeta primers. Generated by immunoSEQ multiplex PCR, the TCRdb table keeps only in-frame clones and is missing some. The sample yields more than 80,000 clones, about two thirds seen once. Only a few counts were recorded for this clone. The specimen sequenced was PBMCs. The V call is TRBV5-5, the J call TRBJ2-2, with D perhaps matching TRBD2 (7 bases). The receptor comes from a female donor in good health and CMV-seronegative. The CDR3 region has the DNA TGTGCCAGCAGCCCGAGGGGGGGCTTTGGGACCGGGGAGCTGTTTTTT. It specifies CASSPRGGFGTGELFF.